This T cell receptor (beta chain) originates from a study of blood T cell repertoires in COVID-19. Study-level background: Samples of COVID-19 (acute and convalescent) were obtained from the United States, Italy and Spain. T cells, B-cell-depleted T cells, or PBMCs supplied cDNA or gDNA.

Data came from immunoSEQ multiplex PCR; TCRdb stores just in-frame clones and leaves some out. The sample has some 22,000 clones; approximately 83% are singletons. Specimen: peripheral blood. The receptor comes from a man older than 75 with active or convalescent COVID-19.

The CDR3 here is CASSQDRVSGGFTDTQYF. CDR3 coding DNA: TGTGCCAGCAGCCAAGATCGGGTTAGCGGGGGATTCACAGATACGCAGTATTTT. V is TRBV3-1 (or the pseudogene TRBV3-2) and J is TRBJ2-3, with 9 bases aligning to TRBD2. In germline, CDR1 is LGHDT, CDR2 YNNKEL (reference sequence). The CDR3 covers 18 residues. V shed 0 bases and J 2 bases; nucleotides not matched to a gene: 9.